Each of the 8 T cell receptor beta chains below was sequenced from the same sample in a study of T cell responses to AZD1222 COVID-19 vaccine. Some clones are missing from TCRdb's copy, which holds only in-frame ones; the method was immunoSEQ multiplex PCR. The data show about 42,000 clones, with approximately 89% seen just once and 20% to 25% held by the top ten. The sequences come from peripheral blood, collected 28 days after the second AZD1222 dose. The origin of the receptors is an adult who received the AZD1222 COVID-19 vaccine.

This clone was seen once. The rearrangement joins TRBV30 to TRBJ1-2; D unresolved. In germline, CDR1 is GTSNPN, CDR2 SVGIG (reference sequence). The CDR3 extends over 12 amino acids. V lost 0 bases to trimming and J lost 4 bases, with 6 bases between them. The DNA for the CDR3 is TGTGCCTGGAGTGTTTCGGCCTATGGCTACACCTTC. Protein product: CAWSVSAYGYTF.

This clone was observed once. This sequence joins TRBV5-1 and TRBJ2-2, with 12 nucleotides matching TRBD1. CDR1 is SGHRS and CDR2 is YFSETQ in the germline V gene. J was trimmed by 6 bases and V by 4 bases; bases with no gene match: 7. This CDR3 is built from 16 residues. The DNA of the CDR3 is TGCGCCAGCAGCCCCGCCGGGACAGGGGGCTCCGGGGAGCTGTTTTTT. Its translation: CASSPAGTGGSGELFF.

The chain joins TRBV28 to TRBJ1-2, with D maybe TRBD1 (5 bases). From germline, CDR1 is MDHEN and CDR2 SYDVKM. Trimming stripped 3 bases from V and 3 bases from J, with 11 bases between. This CDR3 contains 14 residues. CDR3 bases: TGTGCCAGCAGTTTCTCAGGGTACGACTATGGCTACACCTTC. It is translated as CASSFSGYDYGYTF.

This CDR3 is CASSYGSGANVLTF. The CDR3 nucleotides are TGTGCCAGCAGTTACGGCTCTGGGGCCAACGTCCTGACTTTC. This sequence joins TRBV6-5 and TRBJ2-6, with D uncertain. CDR3 length: 14 amino acids. V lost 2 bases to trimming and J lost 0 bases, with 2 bases between them. Germline CDR1 and CDR2: MNHEY and SVGAGI.

This chain connects TRBV3-1 (or the pseudogene TRBV3-2) to TRBJ2-1; D is uncertain. Trimming stripped 4 bases from V and 6 bases from J, with 10 bases between. The CDR3 runs to 13 residues. Looked up from germline, CDR1 is LGHDT and CDR2 is YNNKEL (reference sequence). The CDR3 loop reads CASSRGGSNEQFF. The CDR3 bases are TGTGCCAGCAGCCGAGGCGGATCCAATGAGCAGTTCTTC.

The rearrangement uses TRBV2 and TRBJ1-2; no definite D call. Trimming removed 2 bases from V and 11 bases from J, with 9 bases in between. The CDR3 consists of 11 residues. Germline assignment: CDR1 SNHLY and CDR2 FYNNEI. Here the CDR3 DNA reads TGTGCCAGCAGTGAACGGGCGCCATACACCTTC. It encodes CASSERAPYTF.

The chain couples TRBV11-1 to TRBJ2-1, with TRBD2 matching 8 bases. The CDR3 totals 15 residues. Germline V lookup: CDR1 SGHAT, CDR2 FQDESV (reference sequence). Unmatched junction bases numbered 2, after V lost 3 bases and J lost 1 base. The CDR3: CASSLSGSSYNEQFF. The CDR3 coding sequence is TGTGCCAGCAGCTTGAGCGGGAGTTCCTACAATGAGCAGTTCTTC.

V usage is TRBV20-1 and J usage is TRBJ2-4; the D is unclear. There are 12 residues in the CDR3. Germline V CDR1 and CDR2: DFQATT, SNEGSKA (reference sequence). The germline V and J ends were trimmed by 3 bases and 0 bases, with 3 bases remaining between them. DNA for the CDR3: TGCAGTGCTAGTTTAGCCAAAAACATTCAGTACTTC. Protein: CSASLAKNIQYF.